This T cell receptor beta chain was identified in a study of blood T cell repertoires in COVID-19 (dated by TCRdb to the early 2020s). Study-wide context: Collaborator samples came from the United States, Italy and Spain and covered acute and convalescent phases of COVID-19. The material from the prospective study consisted of cDNA or gDNA derived from T cells, B-cell-depleted T cells, or PBMCs. Subjects who had been exposed to COVID-19, were actively infected with it, or had recovered from it provided the deeply sampled blood TCRbeta repertoires that made up the dataset. The repertoires were released in a freely available public database intended as a resource for research on the immune response to SARS-CoV-2. The samples were drawn from the first 160 participants of the ongoing ImmuneRACE study and from over a thousand subjects provided by 6 global collaborators. A de-identified subject ID, COVID-19 status, age in years and sex were almost always included in the sample metadata. Where available, HLA class I and class II types were taken from metadata supplied by the sample provider and were not determined by assay-based typing. Findings and caveats that apply to the study as a whole: The amount of clinical and demographic metadata varied by source and participant and was provided uncurated.

The germline V gene sets CDR1 to SGHRS and CDR2 to YFSETQ. The CDR3 covers 13 residues, taking in both the cysteine and the phenylalanine. The only DNA kept is the CDR3, 39 bases in frame from the first base. The V end gives up 5 bases and the J end 2 bases, leaving 2 bases in the junction not matched to a gene. TCRbeta CDR3 regions were amplified from genomic DNA using the immunoSEQ Assay, a bias-controlled multiplex PCR. The paper's data handling went like this. Within the assay, amplification of reference gene primers was used to estimate how many nucleated cells each sample contained. To quantify the absolute abundance of each unique TCRbeta CDR3 rearrangement, sequence reads were collapsed and filtered. For each sample, productive Simpson clonality was calculated as the square root of Simpson's diversity index across productive rearrangements. As stored in TCRdb, this immuneACCESS dataset retains in-frame rearrangements with V and J assigned. A fraction of the clones does not appear; measured against another copy, unresolved V genes explain less than half of the discrepancy, and the remainder lacks a known reason. The D gene and trimming were derived from the DNA, and the V and J assignments and clone size from that table. The sample table contains 150,000 to 200,000 clones; only one count was recorded for over 65% of them. The ten largest account for about 18% of the sample.

Only one count was recorded for this clone. Its antigen remains undetermined. Base quality data are lacking; no much larger clone is found one base away. One collaborating source in Seattle enrolled patients while the patients were actively infected and followed the patients over time throughout the course of disease. Whole blood was collected in K2EDTA tubes by collaborating institutions according to the institutions' own protocols. Collaborator samples were shipped for TCRbeta analysis as frozen whole blood, isolated PBMCs, or DNA extracted from either sample type. The specimen sequenced was peripheral blood. This sequence was found in a person between 65 and 79 years old with COVID-19, enrolled during active disease. The chain links TRBV5-1 with TRBJ2-3; TRBD1 aligns with 7 central bases. The CDR3 corresponds to CASRTGYTDTQYF. The DNA sequence is TGCGCCAGCAGGACAGGGTACACAGATACGCAGTATTTT.